This TCR beta chain emerged from a study of T-cell reconstitution after alpha-beta-depleted transplantation in children. The CDR3 consists of 14 residues. V was shortened by 8 bases and J by 0 bases, with 11 bases between the two germline ends. Per germline, CDR1 MDHEN and CDR2 SYDVKM. General observations from the study: Recipient T cells and thymic progenitors that survived gave rise to the high TCRbeta diversity observed at day 60 in some patients. About two months after transplant, alpha-beta T cells reportedly came from several hundred expanded graft clones. A year post-transplant, T-cell counts and diversity derived mostly from newly produced T cells.

Preparation of the TCRbeta library involved a method that used unique molecular identifiers. TCRdb reanalysed the PCR reads using MiXCR and keeps one entry per CDR3 protein. Of fewer than 700,000 distinct CDR3 sequences listed, 10% to 15% are singletons. In the case of this clonotype: Its specificity is unknown.

The sequencing here drew on PBMCs, mostly from graft donor cells, taken 360 days after TCRalphabeta/CD19-depleted stem cell transplant. The sequence derives from a male patient aged 5 to 17 who had a stem cell transplant for acute myeloid leukemia, so the T cells may come from the graft donor. The gene calls are TRBV28 and TRBJ2-1; tentative D call: TRBD2 (5 bases). In DNA, the CDR3 is TGTGCCAGCCTCGTAGGGAGCTCCTACAATGAGCAGTTCTTC. It is translated as CASLVGSSYNEQFF.